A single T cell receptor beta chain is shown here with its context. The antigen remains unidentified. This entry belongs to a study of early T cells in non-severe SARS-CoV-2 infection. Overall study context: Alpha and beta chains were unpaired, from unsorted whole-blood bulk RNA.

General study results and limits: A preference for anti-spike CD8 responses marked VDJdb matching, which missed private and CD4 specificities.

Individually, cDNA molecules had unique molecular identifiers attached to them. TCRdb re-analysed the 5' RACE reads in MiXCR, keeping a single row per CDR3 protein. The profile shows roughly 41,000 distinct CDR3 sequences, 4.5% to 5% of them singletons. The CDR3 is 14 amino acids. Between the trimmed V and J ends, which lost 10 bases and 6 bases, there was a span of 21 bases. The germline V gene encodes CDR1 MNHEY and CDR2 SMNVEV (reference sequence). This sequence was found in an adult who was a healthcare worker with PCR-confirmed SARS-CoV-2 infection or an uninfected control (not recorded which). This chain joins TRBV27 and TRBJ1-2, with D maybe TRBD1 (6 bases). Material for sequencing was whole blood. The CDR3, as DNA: TGTGCCACCCGACCGCAAGGGGGTACCCATGGCTACACCTTC. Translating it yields CATRPQGGTHGYTF.